Following are 8 T cell receptor beta chains from one sample sequenced in a study of OX40 agonist ivuxolimab in advanced cancers. Using immunoSEQ multiplex PCR, the repertoire was profiled, and TCRdb retains in-frame clones only, with some absent. Here the sample spans roughly 20,000 clones, approximately 87% being singletons. The source material was CD4+ or CD8+ T cells sorted from blood, sampled in a trial of the OX40 agonist ivuxolimab. The receptors were gathered from an adult with an advanced solid tumor such as melanoma, head and neck, liver or kidney cancer.

This clone was observed a single time. The rearrangement links TRBV6-5 to TRBJ2-7; maybe TRBD2 (5 bases). The CDR3 has 16 residues. Trimming took off 4 bases at V and 3 bases at J, with 19 bases between the two ends. Germline assignment: CDR1 MNHEY and CDR2 SVGAGI. CDR3 amino acids: CASSSTIPGKYYEQYF. The CDR3 DNA sequence: TGTGCCAGCAGTTCCACGATCCCGGGGAAATACTACGAGCAGTACTTC.

The chain uses TRBV15 and TRBJ2-4, with no clear D. V lost 0 bases and J lost 8, with 8 bases in between. Germline CDR1 reads LNHNV; CDR2 reads YYDKDF (reference sequence). The CDR3 totals 13 residues. The CDR3 here is CATSRDFVDIQYF. The CDR3 DNA reads TGTGCCACCAGCAGAGACTTTGTTGACATTCAGTACTTC.

Comment on this clone: An end of the junction differs from the germline gene, which may be a read error. The chain carries TRBV2 and TRBJ2-7; possible D gene TRBD2, 5 bases. The germline V gene encodes CDR1 SNHLY and CDR2 FYNNEI. This CDR3 contains 14 residues. CDR3 DNA sequence: TGTGCCAGCAGTGAACAAGTGGACTCCCACGAGCAGTACTTC. Translation gives CASSEQVDSHEQYF.

This clone was seen a single time. In nucleotides, the CDR3 is TGTGCCAGCAGGCTACAGGGGCTCAACTATGGCTACACCTTC. The encoded protein is CASRLQGLNYGYTF. The chain has TRBV5-4 and TRBJ1-2, with 7 bases fitting TRBD1. The CDR3 runs 14 residues. The germline CDR1 and CDR2 sequences are SGHNT and YYREEE (reference sequence). V dropped 5 bases and J dropped 2; count of bases not matched to a gene: 6.

V is TRBV7-9 and J is TRBJ2-3; D remains unclear. CDR1 is SEHNR and CDR2 is FQNEAQ in the germline V gene (reference sequence). V lost 1 base, J lost 4 bases, and 3 bases lay in between. This CDR3 is 12 amino acids long. The CDR3 nucleotides read TGTGCCAGCAGCTTAGTCCCAGATACGCAGTATTTT. Translated: CASSLVPDTQYF.

J is TRBJ2-3 and V is TRBV10-2, with TRBD2 identical over 8 bases. Germline assignment: CDR1 WSHSY and CDR2 SAAADI. Trimming removed 5 bases from V and 0 bases from J; junction bases left unmatched: 4. The CDR3 contains 15 residues. CDR3 amino acids: CASSSIAGSTDTQYF. DNA of the CDR3: TGCGCCAGCAGTTCCATAGCGGGGAGCACAGATACGCAGTATTTT.

The rearrangement uses TRBV27 and TRBJ2-7; TRBD1 matches 11 bases. V gave up 2 bases and J gave up 2 bases; unmatched junction bases: 8. CDR1 and CDR2 (germline): MNHEY, SMNVEV (reference sequence). The CDR3 sequence is 17 residues long. CDR3 residues: CASSLPGTGGGTYEQYF. Here the CDR3 DNA reads TGTGCCAGCAGTTTACCTGGGACAGGGGGAGGCACCTACGAGCAGTACTTC.

This clone was counted once. The CDR3 sequence is CASSAGVAKNIQYF. The CDR3 DNA is TGTGCCAGCAGCGCCGGGGTAGCCAAAAACATTCAGTACTTC. J is TRBJ2-4 and V is TRBV9; D perhaps matches TRBD2 (5 bases). The CDR3 is 14 residues long. Germline assignment: CDR1 SGDLS and CDR2 YYNGEE. V gave up 3 bases and J gave up 0 bases, with 7 bases separating them.